This T cell receptor beta chain was documented in a study of T-cell memory formation after mild COVID-19. Study background: There were largely donor-specific TCR clusters. Study-wide results and caveats: Confirmation was lacking for SARS-CoV-2 specificity of second-wave clones that peaked on day 37. Contracting clones from day 15 to 85 showed balanced CD4/CD8; later expanders favored CD4+.

From 5'RACE with constant-segment primers came TCR alpha and TCR beta cDNA libraries that carried sample barcodes and UMIs. One entry per CDR3 protein results from TCRdb running MiXCR on the 5' RACE reads. In the table there are fewer than 50,000 distinct CDR3 sequences, 6% to 7% of which are singletons. Ten or more counts support this clonotype. The antigen is undetermined. V lost 4 bases, J lost 8 bases, and 16 bases lay in between. The CDR3 sequence is 14 residues long. Germline loops: CDR1 SGHTA, CDR2 FQGNSA. The rearrangement uses TRBV7-2 and TRBJ2-3; no definite D call. The sequence was obtained from an adult who had mild COVID-19 (a few samples of this study predate the infection). Cell type and time point are not known. The sequencing sample was made of PBMCs or a T cell subset sorted from them (not recorded which). CDR3 nucleotide sequence: TGTGCCAGCAGCTCCCCCCTAAGGGTTGGTACGCAGTATTTT. Translated, it gives CASSSPLRVGTQYF.